This is a list of T cell receptor beta chains from one sample in a study of blood T cell repertoires in COVID-19. Data came from immunoSEQ multiplex PCR; TCRdb stores just in-frame clones and leaves some out. The repertoire holds a few hundred thousand clones, with roughly nine tenths as singletons. The sequenced sample was PBMCs or T cells enriched from blood (not recorded which). Every receptor here comes from a woman younger than 45 who had recovered from COVID-19. The CDR3 runs from the conserved cysteine through the conserved F or W. Fields, in order: D gene, J gene, clone size, V gene, CDR3 DNA, CDR3 protein. A D gene is named only where the DNA matches it firmly. Only some rows state a clone size, as once, few, many or a class for expanded clones.

D gene: NA
J gene: TRBJ1-5
clone size: NA
V gene: TRBV5-1
CDR3 DNA: TGCGCCAGCAGCTTGGAGCCGAATCAGCCCCAGCATTTT
CDR3 protein: CASSLEPNQPQHF

D gene: TRBD2
J gene: TRBJ2-1
clone size: NA
V gene: TRBV6-5
CDR3 DNA: TGTGCCAGCAGTCCCGGGACTAGCGGGGGGGAGCAGTTCTTC
CDR3 protein: CASSPGTSGGEQFF

D gene: NA
J gene: TRBJ1-6
clone size: NA
V gene: TRBV12-3/TRBV12-4
CDR3 DNA: TGTGCCAGCAGTTGGGGAGAATCACCCCTCCACTTT
CDR3 protein: CASSWGESPLHF

D gene: TRBD1
J gene: TRBJ2-7
clone size: NA
V gene: TRBV24-1
CDR3 DNA: TGTGCCACCAGTGACCCGGGACAGGGCCACGAGCAGTACTTC
CDR3 protein: CATSDPGQGHEQYF

D gene: TRBD2
J gene: TRBJ2-5
clone size: many
V gene: TRBV11-3
CDR3 DNA: TGTGCCAGCAGCGACACCGGACTAGTAGAGACCCAGTACTTC
CDR3 protein: CASSDTGLVETQYF

D gene: NA
J gene: TRBJ2-1
clone size: NA
V gene: TRBV28
CDR3 DNA: TGTGCCAGCAGTCTGGACTCGAGATACAATGAGCAGTTCTTC
CDR3 protein: CASSLDSRYNEQFF

D gene: TRBD2
J gene: TRBJ2-5
clone size: NA
V gene: TRBV2
CDR3 DNA: TGTGCCAGCCTAGCGGGGACACAAGAGACCCAGTACTTC
CDR3 protein: CASLAGTQETQYF

D gene: TRBD1
J gene: TRBJ1-2
clone size: NA
V gene: TRBV27
CDR3 DNA: TGTGCCAGCAGCCCTAGGACAGGGGACGGCTACACCTTC
CDR3 protein: CASSPRTGDGYTF

D gene: TRBD2
J gene: TRBJ2-3
clone size: NA
V gene: TRBV24-1
CDR3 DNA: TGTGCCACCAGTGATGCGACTAGCGGGAGGTCAGATACGCAGTATTTT
CDR3 protein: CATSDATSGRSDTQYF

D gene: NA
J gene: TRBJ1-1
clone size: NA
V gene: TRBV27
CDR3 DNA: TGTGCCAGCAGTTTAGCCGGGGACTCAACCGAAGCTTTCTTT
CDR3 protein: CASSLAGDSTEAFF

D gene: NA
J gene: TRBJ1-3
clone size: few
V gene: TRBV6-5
CDR3 DNA: TGTGCCAGCAGTTACGATACCCAGGGAGGCGGAAACACCATATATTTT
CDR3 protein: CASSYDTQGGGNTIYF

D gene: TRBD1
J gene: TRBJ1-5
clone size: NA
V gene: TRBV6-1
CDR3 DNA: TGTGCCAGCAGTGATTATAGGGGACAGGGTAATCAGCCCCAGCATTTT
CDR3 protein: CASSDYRGQGNQPQHF

D gene: TRBD2
J gene: TRBJ2-1
clone size: NA
V gene: TRBV24-1
CDR3 DNA: TGTGCCACCAGTGCACTAGCGGGGGATAATGAGCAGTTCTTC
CDR3 protein: CATSALAGDNEQFF

D gene: NA
J gene: TRBJ2-3
clone size: NA
V gene: TRBV7-9
CDR3 DNA: TGTGCCAGCAGCTTTCAGGGATCGAGGACAGATACGCAGTATTTT
CDR3 protein: CASSFQGSRTDTQYF

D gene: NA
J gene: TRBJ2-6
clone size: NA
V gene: TRBV20-1
CDR3 DNA: TGCAGTGCTAGTCCTAACTCTGGGGCCAACGTCCTGACTTTC
CDR3 protein: CSASPNSGANVLTF

D gene: TRBD1
J gene: TRBJ1-2
clone size: NA
V gene: TRBV18
CDR3 DNA: TGTGCCAGCTCCGCGGACAGGGGCTACACCTTC
CDR3 protein: CASSADRGYTF

D gene: NA
J gene: TRBJ2-7
clone size: NA
V gene: TRBV12-3/TRBV12-4
CDR3 DNA: TGTGCCAGCAGTCCTGGACAGTCCTACGAGCAGTACTTC
CDR3 protein: CASSPGQSYEQYF

D gene: TRBD2
J gene: TRBJ2-2
clone size: NA
V gene: TRBV13
CDR3 DNA: TGTGCCAGCAGGACTAAAACTAGCGGGATGTCCGGGGAGCTGTTTTTT
CDR3 protein: CASRTKTSGMSGELFF

D gene: NA
J gene: TRBJ1-1
clone size: NA
V gene: TRBV11-3
CDR3 DNA: TGTGCCAGCAGCTTGAACAGGATAACTGAAGCTTTCTTT
CDR3 protein: CASSLNRITEAFF

D gene: NA
J gene: TRBJ1-3
clone size: NA
V gene: TRBV19
CDR3 DNA: TGTGCCAGTAGTATCATAGCTGGAAACACCATATATTTT
CDR3 protein: CASSIIAGNTIYF

D gene: NA
J gene: TRBJ2-7
clone size: NA
V gene: TRBV7-2
CDR3 DNA: TGTGCCAGCAGCTTAGTTACTAGCCGGCAAGGGGAGCAGTACTTC
CDR3 protein: CASSLVTSRQGEQYF

D gene: TRBD2
J gene: TRBJ2-7
clone size: NA
V gene: TRBV6-5
CDR3 DNA: TGTGCCAGCACCGGACTAGCGGGGAGTCGCGAGCAGTACTTC
CDR3 protein: CASTGLAGSREQYF

D gene: NA
J gene: TRBJ1-1
clone size: NA
V gene: TRBV7-9
CDR3 DNA: TGTGCCAGCAGCTTTTGGGGGGGCTTGAACACTGAAGCTTTCTTT
CDR3 protein: CASSFWGGLNTEAFF

D gene: NA
J gene: TRBJ2-7
clone size: NA
V gene: TRBV4-1
CDR3 DNA: TGCGCCAGCAGCCAAGATCACTCCTCATTTCGGTCTGACTCCTACGAGCAGTACTTC
CDR3 protein: CASSQDHSSFRSDSYEQYF

D gene: TRBD2
J gene: TRBJ2-3
clone size: once
V gene: TRBV27
CDR3 DNA: TGTGCCAGCAGTTCCAGCGGGGGCCCCCCTCAGGAGTGGGCGCAGTATTTT
CDR3 protein: CASSSSGGPPQEWAQYF

D gene: NA
J gene: TRBJ1-1
clone size: NA
V gene: TRBV30
CDR3 DNA: TGTGCCTGGAGTGGGGCAGGGACTGAAGCTTTCTTT
CDR3 protein: CAWSGAGTEAFF